This T cell receptor beta chain was identified in a study of Ad26.COV2.S vaccination and SARS-CoV-2 variants. Study-level background: Dosing was one shot or two shots 56 days apart.

Overall study findings and caveats: Participants given vaccine showed non-spike TCR breadth similar to that of placebo recipients.

Treatment in this sample: 19 received Ad26.COV2.S at low or high dose, single or two shots; a few received placebo; per-sample allocation not given. After the first vaccine or placebo injection, samples were drawn on day 63. Some clones are missing from TCRdb's copy, which holds only in-frame ones; the method was immunoSEQ multiplex PCR. Among roughly 450,000 clones, 80% to 95% were seen once, and the ten largest hold 10% to 15%. This clone was seen only a few times. The antigen is not known. V gave up 5 bases and J gave up 4 bases, with 12 bases separating them. CDR1 SEHNR and CDR2 FQNEAQ come from the germline V gene (reference sequence). The length of the CDR3 is 13 residues.

The chain recombines TRBV7-9 with TRBJ2-7; D is undetermined. The source material was peripheral blood, sampled in a trial of Ad26.COV2.S vaccine versus placebo. The clonotype originates from a person aged 18-60 years who received the Ad26.COV2.S COVID-19 vaccine or a placebo. The DNA of the CDR3 is TGTGCCAGCAGCCTCCAGGAAGGGTACGAGCAGTACTTC. This encodes CASSLQEGYEQYF.